The T cell receptor (beta chain) described here comes from a study of blood T cells in healthy people across ages. A second 7 to 11 cycle PCR used barcoded and J-beta primers. TCRdb re-derived calls from the 5' RACE reads in MiXCR, one entry per CDR3 protein. The repertoire holds fewer than 2,000,000 distinct CDR3 sequences, with roughly a third as singletons. The CDR3 length is 16 residues. CDR1 is LNHDA, CDR2 SQIVND, per germline (reference sequence). V was pared by 6 bases and J by 1 base, with 8 bases of the junction left unmatched. Sequenced: blood. The genes are TRBV19 and TRBJ2-3; TRBD1 matches 9 bases. The origin of this receptor is a woman aged 25 to 39 in good health. The CDR3, as DNA: TGTGCCAGTAGCGCGCTCCGGGACAGGGGCACAGATACGCAGTATTTT. Translating gives CASSALRDRGTDTQYF.